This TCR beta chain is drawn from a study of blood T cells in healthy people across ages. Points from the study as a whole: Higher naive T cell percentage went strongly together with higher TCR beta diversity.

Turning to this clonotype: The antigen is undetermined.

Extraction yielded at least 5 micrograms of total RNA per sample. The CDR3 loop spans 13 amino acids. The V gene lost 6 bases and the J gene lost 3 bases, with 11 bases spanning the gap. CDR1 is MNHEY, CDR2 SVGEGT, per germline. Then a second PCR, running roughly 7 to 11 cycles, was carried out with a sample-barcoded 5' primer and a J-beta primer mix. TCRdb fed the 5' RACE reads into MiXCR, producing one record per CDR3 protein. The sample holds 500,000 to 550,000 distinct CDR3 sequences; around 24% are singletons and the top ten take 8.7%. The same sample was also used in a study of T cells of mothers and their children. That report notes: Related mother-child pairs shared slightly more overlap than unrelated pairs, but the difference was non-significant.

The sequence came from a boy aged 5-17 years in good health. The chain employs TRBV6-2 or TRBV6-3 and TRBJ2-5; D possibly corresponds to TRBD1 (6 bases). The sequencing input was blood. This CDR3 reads CASSEGEKETQYF. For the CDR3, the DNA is TGTGCCAGCAGCGAGGGGGAGAAAGAGACCCAGTACTTC.